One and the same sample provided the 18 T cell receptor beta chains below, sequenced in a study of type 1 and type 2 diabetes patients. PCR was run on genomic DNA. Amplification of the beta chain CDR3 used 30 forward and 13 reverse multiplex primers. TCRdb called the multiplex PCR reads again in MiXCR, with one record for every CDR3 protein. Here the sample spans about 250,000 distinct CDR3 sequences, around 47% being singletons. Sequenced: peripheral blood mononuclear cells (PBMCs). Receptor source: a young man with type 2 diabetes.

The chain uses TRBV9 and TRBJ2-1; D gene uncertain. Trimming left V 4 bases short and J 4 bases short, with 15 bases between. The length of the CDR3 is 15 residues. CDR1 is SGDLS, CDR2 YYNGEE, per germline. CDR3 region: CASSLLGQAYNEQFF. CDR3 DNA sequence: TGTGCCAGCAGCCTCCTCGGGCAGGCTTACAATGAGCAGTTCTTC. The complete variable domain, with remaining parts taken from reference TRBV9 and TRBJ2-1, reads DSGVTQTPKHLITATGQRVTLRCSPRSGDLSVYWYQQSLDQGLQFLIQYYNGEERAKGNILERFSAQQFPDLHSELNLSSLELGDSALYFCASSLLGQAYNEQFFGPGTRLTVL.

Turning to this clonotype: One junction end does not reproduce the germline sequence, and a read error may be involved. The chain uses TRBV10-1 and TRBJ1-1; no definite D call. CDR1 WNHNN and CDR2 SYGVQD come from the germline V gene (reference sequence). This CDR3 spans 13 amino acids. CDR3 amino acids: CATQGLVNTEAFF. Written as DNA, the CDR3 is TGTGCCACCCAAGGGTTAGTGAACACTGAAGCTTTCTTT.

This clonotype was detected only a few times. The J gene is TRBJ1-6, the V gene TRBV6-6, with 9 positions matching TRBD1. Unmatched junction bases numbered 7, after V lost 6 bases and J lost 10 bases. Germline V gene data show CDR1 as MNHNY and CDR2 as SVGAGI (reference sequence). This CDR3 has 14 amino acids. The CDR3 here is CASSETGGGSPLHF. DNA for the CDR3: TGTGCCAGCAGCGAGACAGGGGGGGGGTCACCCCTCCACTTT.

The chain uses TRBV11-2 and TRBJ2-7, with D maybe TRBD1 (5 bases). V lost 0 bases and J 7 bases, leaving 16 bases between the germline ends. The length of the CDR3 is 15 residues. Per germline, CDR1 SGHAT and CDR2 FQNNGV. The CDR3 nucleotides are TGTGCCAGCAGCTTAGAAGGGTCCAGGGTGGGGGAGCAGTACTTC. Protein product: CASSLEGSRVGEQYF.

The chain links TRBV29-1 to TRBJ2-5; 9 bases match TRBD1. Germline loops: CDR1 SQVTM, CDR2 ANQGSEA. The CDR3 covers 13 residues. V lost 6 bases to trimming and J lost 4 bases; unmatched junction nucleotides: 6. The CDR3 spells CSVGQGGGETQYF. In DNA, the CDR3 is TGCAGCGTGGGACAGGGCGGGGGAGAGACCCAGTACTTC.

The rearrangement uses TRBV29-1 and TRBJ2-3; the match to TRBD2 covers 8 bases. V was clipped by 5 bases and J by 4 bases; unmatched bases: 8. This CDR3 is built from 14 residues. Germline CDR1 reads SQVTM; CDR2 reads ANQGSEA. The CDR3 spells CSVTGAGVADTQYF. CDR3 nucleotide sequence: TGCAGCGTTACGGGAGCGGGAGTAGCAGATACGCAGTATTTT.

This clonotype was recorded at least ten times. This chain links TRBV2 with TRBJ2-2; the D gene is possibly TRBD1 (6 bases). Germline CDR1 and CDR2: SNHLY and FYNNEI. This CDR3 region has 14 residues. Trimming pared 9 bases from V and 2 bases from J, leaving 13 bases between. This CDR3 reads CARGSTGNTGELFF. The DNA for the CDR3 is TGTGCCAGGGGGTCGACAGGAAACACCGGGGAGCTGTTTTTT.

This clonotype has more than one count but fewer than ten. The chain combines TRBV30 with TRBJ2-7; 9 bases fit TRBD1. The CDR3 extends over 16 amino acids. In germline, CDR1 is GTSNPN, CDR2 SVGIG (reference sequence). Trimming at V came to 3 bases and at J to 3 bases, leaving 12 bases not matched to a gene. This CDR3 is CAWRPPTGQGLYEQYF. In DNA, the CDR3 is TGTGCCTGGAGGCCCCCCACGGGACAGGGACTCTACGAGCAGTACTTC.

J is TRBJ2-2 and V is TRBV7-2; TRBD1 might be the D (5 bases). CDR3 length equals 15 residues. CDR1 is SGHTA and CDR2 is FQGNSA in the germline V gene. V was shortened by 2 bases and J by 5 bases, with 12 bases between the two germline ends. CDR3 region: CASSLLRGGTGELFF. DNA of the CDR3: TGTGCCAGCAGCTTACTAAGGGGTGGAACCGGGGAGCTGTTTTTT. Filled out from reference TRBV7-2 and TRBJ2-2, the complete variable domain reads GAGVSQSPSNKVTEKGKDVELRCDPISGHTALYWYRQSLGQGLEFLIYFQGNSAPDKSGLPSDRFSAERTGGSVSTLTIQRTQQEDSAVYLCASSLLRGGTGELFFGEGSRLTVL.

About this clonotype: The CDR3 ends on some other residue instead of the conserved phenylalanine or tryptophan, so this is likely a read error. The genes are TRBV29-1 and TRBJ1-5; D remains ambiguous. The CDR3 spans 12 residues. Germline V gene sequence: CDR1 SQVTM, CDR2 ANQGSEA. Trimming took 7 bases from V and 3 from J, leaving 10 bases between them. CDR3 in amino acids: CSAKEANQPQHL. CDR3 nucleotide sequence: TGCAGCGCCAAGGAAGCCAATCAGCCCCAGCATCTT.

As DNA, the CDR3 is TGCGCCAGCAGCTTGGTCTCCAGAAAGCAAGAGACCCAGTACTTC. Protein sequence: CASSLVSRKQETQYF. The chain carries TRBV5-1 and TRBJ2-5; no firm D call. This CDR3 spans 15 amino acids. Germline CDR1 and CDR2: SGHRS and YFSETQ. V lost 0 bases, J lost 2 bases, and 11 bases lay in between.

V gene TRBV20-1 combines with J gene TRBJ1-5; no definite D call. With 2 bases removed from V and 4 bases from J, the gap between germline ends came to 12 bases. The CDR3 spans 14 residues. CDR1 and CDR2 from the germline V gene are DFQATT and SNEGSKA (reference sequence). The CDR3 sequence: CSARQPADNQPQHF. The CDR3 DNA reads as TGCAGTGCTAGACAGCCGGCAGATAATCAGCCCCAGCATTTT.

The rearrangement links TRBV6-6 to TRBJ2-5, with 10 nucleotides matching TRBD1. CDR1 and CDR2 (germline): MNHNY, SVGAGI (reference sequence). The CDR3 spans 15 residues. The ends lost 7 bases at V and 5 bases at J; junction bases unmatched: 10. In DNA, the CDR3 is TGTGCCAGCAATACCGGGACAGGGGATTGGGAGACCCAGTACTTC. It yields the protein CASNTGTGDWETQYF.

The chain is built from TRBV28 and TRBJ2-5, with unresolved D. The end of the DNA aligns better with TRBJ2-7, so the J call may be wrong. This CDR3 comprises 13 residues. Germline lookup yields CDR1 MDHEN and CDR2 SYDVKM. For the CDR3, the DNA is TGTGCCAGCAGTCCCCTGTGGGGATACGAGCAGTACTTC. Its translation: CASSPLWGYEQYF.

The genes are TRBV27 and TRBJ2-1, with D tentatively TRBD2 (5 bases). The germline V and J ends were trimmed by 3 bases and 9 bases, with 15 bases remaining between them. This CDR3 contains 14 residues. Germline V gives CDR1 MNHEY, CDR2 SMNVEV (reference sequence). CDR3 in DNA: TGTGCCAGCAGTTTGGAGGCCTCAATGGCTGAGCAGTTCTTC. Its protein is CASSLEASMAEQFF.

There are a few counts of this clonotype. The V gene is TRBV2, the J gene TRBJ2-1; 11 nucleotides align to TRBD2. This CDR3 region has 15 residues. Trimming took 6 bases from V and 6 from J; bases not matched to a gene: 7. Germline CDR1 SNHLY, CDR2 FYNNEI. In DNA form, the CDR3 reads TGTGCCAGCAGGGATACTAGCGGGAGTATCAATGAGCAGTTCTTC. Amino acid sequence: CASRDTSGSINEQFF.

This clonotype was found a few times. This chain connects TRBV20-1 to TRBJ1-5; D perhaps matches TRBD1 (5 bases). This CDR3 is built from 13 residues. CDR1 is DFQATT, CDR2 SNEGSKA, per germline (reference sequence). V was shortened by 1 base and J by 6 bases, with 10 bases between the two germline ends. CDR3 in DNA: TGCAGTGCTAGAGGCAGGGAGGCTCAGCCCCAGCATTTT. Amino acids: CSARGREAQPQHF.

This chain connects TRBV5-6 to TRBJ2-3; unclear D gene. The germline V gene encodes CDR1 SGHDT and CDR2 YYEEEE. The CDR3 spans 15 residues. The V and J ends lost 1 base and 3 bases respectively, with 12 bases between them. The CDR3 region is CASSLLSDGTDTQYF. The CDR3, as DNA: TGTGCCAGCAGCTTGCTTTCCGACGGGACAGATACGCAGTATTTT.